A selection of T cell receptor beta chains follows, all from one sample in a study of OX40 agonist ivuxolimab in advanced cancers. Assay: immunoSEQ multiplex PCR; the TCRdb copy retains only in-frame clones and omits some. The sample holds tens of thousands of clones, approximately 90% seen once. This specimen consisted of CD4+ or CD8+ T cells sorted from blood, obtained in a trial of the OX40 agonist ivuxolimab. All receptors come from an adult with an advanced solid tumor such as melanoma, head and neck, liver or kidney cancer. Both conserved end residues are part of each CDR3. Each record gives: J gene, D gene, clone size, V gene, CDR3 DNA, CDR3 protein. The D gene is left open where the match is weak. Rows may omit the clone size; those that give it use once, few, many or a size class.

TRBJ1-1	.	.	TRBV28	TGTGCCAGCAGCCCCGGAGGGAAGGACACTGAAGCTTTCTTT	CASSPGGKDTEAFF
TRBJ2-1	.	few	TRBV5-1	TGCGCCAGCAGCCCCCCCCAGGCAGGGTACAATGAGCAGTTCTTC	CASSPPQAGYNEQFF
TRBJ2-7	.	.	TRBV28	TGTGCCAGCAGTTTTAGCTCCTACGAGCAGTACTTC	CASSFSSYEQYF
TRBJ2-1	.	.	TRBV28	TGTGCCGGATGTAGGGGCGGGACGAATGAGCAGTTCTTC	CAGCRGGTNEQFF
TRBJ1-2	.	.	TRBV5-5	TGTGCCAGCAGCCTCGGGCAGGGTGCTCAGTATGGCTACACCTTC	CASSLGQGAQYGYTF
TRBJ2-6	TRBD1	.	TRBV19	TGTGCCAGTACCACGACAGGGGGGGTTGGGGCCAACGTCCTGACTTTC	CASTTTGGVGANVLTF
TRBJ2-7	.	.	TRBV7-6	TGTGCCAGCAGCTCGAGGGGCCCCTACGAGCAGTACTTC	CASSSRGPYEQYF
TRBJ2-3	.	.	TRBV7-9	TGTGCCAGCAGCTTAGACCCCAGCTGGGGGAGGAGGGCAGATACGCAGTATTTT	CASSLDPSWGRRADTQYF
TRBJ2-7	.	once	TRBV28	TGTGCCAGCAGTTTCCCAGGGCGAGAAGGCGAGCAGTACTTC	CASSFPGREGEQYF
TRBJ2-7	.	few	TRBV21-1	TGTGCCAGCGACCGAGAGGGACTAGCGTATTACGAGCAGTACTTC	CASDREGLAYYEQYF
TRBJ1-1	.	.	TRBV7-2	TGTGCCAGCAGCCGTTCCGGGAACACTGAAGCTTTCTTT	CASSRSGNTEAFF
TRBJ2-3	TRBD2	.	TRBV29-1	TGCAGCGTCGGGAGGCGGAGGACAGATACGCAGTATTTT	CSVGRRRTDTQYF
TRBJ2-7	.	.	TRBV13	TGTGCCAGCAGCTTAGCTGACAACAAGGTTCCACACTACGAGCAGTACTTC	CASSLADNKVPHYEQYF
TRBJ1-5	.	.	TRBV9	TGTGCCAGCAGCGTAGGGGCCGGATATAGCAATCAGCCCCAGCATTTT	CASSVGAGYSNQPQHF
TRBJ1-5	.	.	TRBV29-1	TGCAGCGTTGAGAGGACGTGTTATAGCAATCAGCCCCAGCATTTT	CSVERTCYSNQPQHF
TRBJ1-4	TRBD1	.	TRBV7-9	TGTGCCAGCAGCTTAGGACAGGGTTTTGAAAAACTGTTTTTT	CASSLGQGFEKLFF
TRBJ1-1	.	few	TRBV29-1	TGCAGCGTGCCGCGACAGCCTATGAACACTGAAGCTTTCTTT	CSVPRQPMNTEAFF
TRBJ2-7	TRBD1	.	TRBV5-1	TGCGCCAGCAGCGGGGGGACAGGGGTGGATCGCGAGCAGTACTTC	CASSGGTGVDREQYF
TRBJ2-3	.	few	TRBV10-3	TGTGCCATCAGTGGGGAAGCGGAGAGCACAGATACGCAGTATTTT	CAISGEAESTDTQYF
TRBJ2-1	.	.	TRBV4-2	TGTGCCAGCAGCCAAGATTATTCCAACTCGGCCCCGGGTAAGCAGTTCTTC	CASSQDYSNSAPGKQFF
TRBJ1-2	.	.	TRBV29-1	TGCAGCGTTAGGGGCATGAACTATGGCTACACCTTC	CSVRGMNYGYTF
TRBJ1-6	.	.	TRBV5-8	TGTGCCAGCAGCTTGGGCAGAGGTCCACCCCTCCACTTT	CASSLGRGPPLHF
TRBJ2-1	.	.	TRBV7-7	TGTGCCAGCAGCCATGGGGTAGACGACAATGAGCAGTTCTTC	CASSHGVDDNEQFF
TRBJ1-5	.	few	TRBV5-1	TGCGCCAGCAGCCCAGACGGGGCTGGGAATCAGCCCCAGCATTTT	CASSPDGAGNQPQHF
TRBJ1-3	TRBD1	.	TRBV28	TGTGCCAGCAGTTTATTGGGACAGGGAAACTCCGGAAACACCATATATTTT	CASSLLGQGNSGNTIYF
TRBJ2-1	TRBD2	.	TRBV7-9	TGTGCCAGCAGCTTACGACTAGCCCTAGGCCCTGAGCAGTTCTTC	CASSLRLALGPEQFF
TRBJ2-7	TRBD2	.	TRBV5-4	TGTGCCAGCAGCCTCCTGGGGGCTAGCGGGACCTACGAGCAGTACTTC	CASSLLGASGTYEQYF
TRBJ1-4	TRBD1	.	TRBV2	TGTGCCAGCAGCCTTCAGGGGGGTTTCGAAAAACTGTTTTTT	CASSLQGGFEKLFF
TRBJ1-1	.	.	TRBV18	TGTGCCAGCTCATCCAGCGCCTCGAACACTGAAGCTTTCTTT	CASSSSASNTEAFF